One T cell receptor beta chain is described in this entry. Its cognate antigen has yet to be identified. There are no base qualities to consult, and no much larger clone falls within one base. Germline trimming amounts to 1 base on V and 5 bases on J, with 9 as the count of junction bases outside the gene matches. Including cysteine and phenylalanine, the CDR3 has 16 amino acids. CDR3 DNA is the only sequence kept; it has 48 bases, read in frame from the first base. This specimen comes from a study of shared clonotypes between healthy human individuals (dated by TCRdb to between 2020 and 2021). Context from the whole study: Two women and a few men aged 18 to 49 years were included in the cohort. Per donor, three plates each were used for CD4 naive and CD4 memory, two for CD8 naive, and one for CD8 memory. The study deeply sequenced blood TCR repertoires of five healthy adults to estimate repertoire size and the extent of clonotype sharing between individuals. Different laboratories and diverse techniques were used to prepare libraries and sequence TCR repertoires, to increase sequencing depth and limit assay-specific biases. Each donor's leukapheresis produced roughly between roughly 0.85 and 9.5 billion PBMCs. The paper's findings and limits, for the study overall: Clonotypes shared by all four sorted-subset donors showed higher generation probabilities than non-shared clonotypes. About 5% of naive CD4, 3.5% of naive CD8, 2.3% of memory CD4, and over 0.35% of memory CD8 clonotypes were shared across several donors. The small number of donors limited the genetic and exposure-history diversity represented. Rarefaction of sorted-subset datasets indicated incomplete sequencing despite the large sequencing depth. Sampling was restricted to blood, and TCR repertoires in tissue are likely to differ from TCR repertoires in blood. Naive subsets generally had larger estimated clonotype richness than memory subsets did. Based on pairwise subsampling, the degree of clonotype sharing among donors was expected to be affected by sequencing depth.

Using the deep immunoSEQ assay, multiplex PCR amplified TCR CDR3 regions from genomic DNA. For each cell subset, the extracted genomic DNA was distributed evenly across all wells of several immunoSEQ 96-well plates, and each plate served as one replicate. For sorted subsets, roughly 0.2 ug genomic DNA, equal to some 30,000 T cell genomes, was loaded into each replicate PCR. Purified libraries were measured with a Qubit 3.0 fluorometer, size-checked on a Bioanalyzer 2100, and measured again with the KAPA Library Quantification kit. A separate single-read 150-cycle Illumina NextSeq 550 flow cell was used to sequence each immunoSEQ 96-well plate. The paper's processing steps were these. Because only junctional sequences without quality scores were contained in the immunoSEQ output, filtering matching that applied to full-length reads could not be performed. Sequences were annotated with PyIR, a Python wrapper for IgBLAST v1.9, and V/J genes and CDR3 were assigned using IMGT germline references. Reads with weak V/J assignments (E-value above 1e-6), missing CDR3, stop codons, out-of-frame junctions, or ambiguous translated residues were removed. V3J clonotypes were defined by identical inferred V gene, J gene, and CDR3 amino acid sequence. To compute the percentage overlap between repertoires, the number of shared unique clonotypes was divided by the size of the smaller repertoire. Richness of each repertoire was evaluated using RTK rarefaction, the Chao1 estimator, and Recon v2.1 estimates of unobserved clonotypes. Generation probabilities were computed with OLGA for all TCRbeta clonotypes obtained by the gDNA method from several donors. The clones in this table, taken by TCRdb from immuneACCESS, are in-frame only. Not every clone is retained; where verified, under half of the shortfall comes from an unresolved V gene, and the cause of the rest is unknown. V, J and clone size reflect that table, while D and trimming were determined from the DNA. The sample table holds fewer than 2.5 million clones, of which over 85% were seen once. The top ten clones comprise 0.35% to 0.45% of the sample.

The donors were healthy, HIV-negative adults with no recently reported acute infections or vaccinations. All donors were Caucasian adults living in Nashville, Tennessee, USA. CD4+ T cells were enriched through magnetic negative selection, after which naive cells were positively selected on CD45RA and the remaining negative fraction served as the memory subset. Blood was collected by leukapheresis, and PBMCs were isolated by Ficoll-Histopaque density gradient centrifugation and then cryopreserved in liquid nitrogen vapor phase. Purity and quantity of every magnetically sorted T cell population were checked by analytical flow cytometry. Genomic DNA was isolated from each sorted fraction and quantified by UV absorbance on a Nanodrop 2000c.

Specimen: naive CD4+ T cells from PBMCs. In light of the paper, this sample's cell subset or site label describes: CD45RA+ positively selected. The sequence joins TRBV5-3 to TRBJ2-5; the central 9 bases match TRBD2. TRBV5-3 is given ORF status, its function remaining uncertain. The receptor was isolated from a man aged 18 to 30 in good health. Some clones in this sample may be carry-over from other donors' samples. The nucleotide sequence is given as TGTGCCAGAAGCTTGTTTCTAGCGGGGATGGGGGAGACCCAGTACTTC. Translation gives CARSLFLAGMGETQYF.